One and the same sample provided the 18 T cell receptor beta chains below, sequenced in a study of blood T cell repertoires in COVID-19. TCRdb keeps only in-frame clones here, not all; method: immunoSEQ multiplex PCR. The data contain 23,000 or so clones, 83% of them singletons. Sequencing input: peripheral blood. The receptors originated from a human donor in a cohort sampled during active COVID-19.

The chain recombines TRBV19 with TRBJ2-3, with D perhaps matching TRBD1 (6 bases). Trimming removed 4 bases from V and 4 bases from J, with 9 bases in between. The CDR3 is 13 residues long. Germline V lookup: CDR1 LNHDA, CDR2 SQIVND (reference sequence). In nucleotides, the CDR3 is TGTGCCAGTAGTACCGGGACATCAGATACGCAGTATTTT. Translated: CASSTGTSDTQYF.

The CDR3, as DNA: TGTGCCAGCAGTTACTCTGGCCCCTATGGCTACACCTTC. Translating gives CASSYSGPYGYTF. The rearrangement joins TRBV6-5 to TRBJ1-2; no definite D call. The CDR3 length is 13 residues. Germline V lookup: CDR1 MNHEY, CDR2 SVGAGI. Trimming shortened V by 0 bases and J by 4 bases, and 6 bases separated the two germline ends.

This clone was counted only a few times. This chain joins TRBV7-2 and TRBJ1-3, with unresolved D. Trimming took off 4 bases at V and 0 bases at J, with 7 bases between the two ends. Looked up from germline, CDR1 is SGHTA and CDR2 is FQGNSA. The CDR3 spans 14 residues. The CDR3 region is CASSSRGSGNTIYF. CDR3 nucleotides: TGTGCCAGCAGCTCCCGGGGCTCTGGAAACACCATATATTTT. Filled out from reference TRBV7-2 and TRBJ1-3, the complete variable domain reads GAGVSQSPSNKVTEKGKDVELRCDPISGHTALYWYRQSLGQGLEFLIYFQGNSAPDKSGLPSDRFSAERTGGSVSTLTIQRTQQEDSAVYLCASSSRGSGNTIYFGEGSWLTVV.

This clone came up once. The chain uses TRBV11-3 and TRBJ2-7; 7 positions agree with TRBD1. This CDR3 region has 16 residues. V gave up 5 bases and J gave up 2 bases; unmatched junction bases: 12. Germline CDR1 and CDR2: SGHNT and YENEEA. Written as DNA, the CDR3 is TGTGCCAGCAGCAACAGGGGCAGGGGGTACCCCTACGAGCAGTACTTC. Its translation: CASSNRGRGYPYEQYF. The entire variable domain, with the rest obtained from reference TRBV11-3 and TRBJ2-7, is as follows: EAGVVQSPRYKIIEKKQPVAFWCNPISGHNTLYWYLQNLGQGPELLIRYENEEAVDDSQLPKDRFSAERLKGVDSTLKIQPAELGDSAVYLCASSNRGRGYPYEQYFGPGTRLTVT.

The chain combines TRBV19 with TRBJ1-1; a possible D gene is TRBD1 (5 bases). This CDR3 is built from 15 residues. V was shortened by 6 bases and J by 0 bases, with 14 bases between the two germline ends. Germline-derived CDR1 and CDR2 are LNHDA and SQIVND (reference sequence). The chain's CDR3 is CASSPDRALNTEAFF. CDR3 DNA: TGTGCCAGTAGCCCAGACAGAGCCTTGAACACTGAAGCTTTCTTT.

This chain joins TRBV6-5 and TRBJ1-5; D might be TRBD1 (5 bases). Germline V gene lookup returns CDR1 MNHEY and CDR2 SVGAGI. The CDR3 totals 13 residues. With 10 bases removed from V and 9 bases from J, the gap between germline ends came to 19 bases. CDR3 sequence reads: CATPPAGGMPQHF. The CDR3, as DNA: TGTGCCACCCCGCCAGCGGGGGGGATGCCCCAGCATTTT.

The rearrangement links TRBV18 to TRBJ2-1; perhaps TRBD1 as D (5 bases). Looked up from germline, CDR1 is KGHSH and CDR2 is LQKENI. This CDR3 has 15 amino acids. V lost 2 bases to trimming and J lost 2 bases, with 10 bases between them. The CDR3 nucleotides read TGTGCCAGCTCACCAAGCACAGGTACCTACAATGAGCAGTTCTTC. As protein: CASSPSTGTYNEQFF. The full variable domain, its missing parts supplied by reference TRBV18 and TRBJ2-1, is NAGVMQNPRHLVRRRGQEARLRCSPMKGHSHVYWYRQLPEEGLKFMVYLQKENIIDESGMPKERFSAEFPKEGPSILRIQQVVRGDSAAYFCASSPSTGTYNEQFFGPGTRLTVL.

The rearrangement joins TRBV20-1 to TRBJ1-4; D unresolved. CDR1 and CDR2 (germline): DFQATT, SNEGSKA (reference sequence). V was clipped by 3 bases and J by 12 bases, with 11 bases between them. The CDR3 is 11 residues long. CDR3 DNA: TGCAGTGCTAGTACACCATCAGAACTGTTTTTT. It yields the protein CSASTPSELFF.

The V gene is TRBV7-2, the J gene TRBJ2-7, with 8 bases aligning to TRBD1. The CDR3 runs 15 residues. The ends lost 3 bases at V and 3 bases at J; junction bases unmatched: 7. Germline lookup yields CDR1 SGHTA and CDR2 FQGNSA. The CDR3 DNA follows: TGTGCCAGCAGCTTCAGAGACAGGGGAATCTACGAGCAGTACTTC. Translating gives CASSFRDRGIYEQYF.

The chain carries TRBV5-1 and TRBJ1-2; 9 bases map to TRBD1. Per germline, CDR1 SGHRS and CDR2 YFSETQ. There are 15 residues in the CDR3. The J segment lost 4 bases and the V segment lost 4 bases, leaving 8 bases of the junction unmatched. CDR3 in amino acids: CASSTGTGRGYGYTF. Here the CDR3 DNA reads TGCGCCAGCAGCACCGGGACAGGGAGGGGCTATGGCTACACCTTC. The whole variable domain, remainder taken from reference TRBV5-1 and TRBJ1-2, is KAGVTQTPRYLIKTRGQQVTLSCSPISGHRSVSWYQQTPGQGLQFLFEYFSETQRNKGNFPGRFSGRQFSNSRSEMNVSTLELGDSALYLCASSTGTGRGYGYTFGSGTRLTVV.

The J gene is TRBJ1-4, the V gene TRBV5-1; TRBD1 is a possible D gene (6 bases). CDR3 length: 15 amino acids. CDR1 and CDR2 from the germline V gene are SGHRS and YFSETQ. Trimming stripped 4 bases from V and 6 bases from J, with 16 bases between. CDR3 loop: CASSRESGVDEKLFF. The CDR3 DNA reads TGCGCCAGCAGCCGGGAATCAGGGGTGGATGAAAAACTGTTTTTT.

The chain couples TRBV11-2 to TRBJ1-3; weak D call: TRBD1 (6 bases). CDR1 and CDR2 (germline): SGHAT, FQNNGV. V lost 4 bases and J 0 bases, leaving 13 bases between the germline ends. The CDR3 is made up of 16 amino acids. CDR3 sequence: CASSYLRGRSGNTIYF. In nucleotides, the CDR3 is TGTGCCAGCAGCTACCTCAGGGGCCGCTCTGGAAACACCATATATTTT. Filled out from reference TRBV11-2 and TRBJ1-3, the complete variable domain reads EAGVAQSPRYKIIEKRQSVAFWCNPISGHATLYWYQQILGQGPKLLIQFQNNGVVDDSQLPKDRFSAERLKGVDSTLKIQPAKLEDSAVYLCASSYLRGRSGNTIYFGEGSWLTVV.

The chain couples TRBV7-9 to TRBJ2-2; 9 nucleotides align to TRBD2. The ends lost 7 bases at V and 6 bases at J; junction bases unmatched: 9. The CDR3 covers 15 residues. Germline assignment: CDR1 SEHNR and CDR2 FQNEAQ (reference sequence). The CDR3 protein is CASTLGRGGPGELFF. The CDR3 DNA is TGTGCCAGCACCCTCGGGCGGGGGGGCCCCGGGGAGCTGTTTTTT.

The rearrangement links TRBV7-8 to TRBJ1-4; 7 bases agree with TRBD1. The CDR3 contains 14 residues. J lost 3 bases, V lost 8 bases, and 6 bases had no gene match. CDR1 and CDR2 from the germline V gene are SGHVS and FQNEAQ. This chain's CDR3 is CASGPGQPNEKLFF. Written as DNA, the CDR3 is TGTGCCAGCGGACCGGGACAGCCTAATGAAAAACTGTTTTTT.

The gene calls are TRBV2 and TRBJ2-1; 8 bases are a match to TRBD1. This CDR3 is 13 amino acids long. The V gene's germline CDR1 is SNHLY and CDR2 FYNNEI. After removal of 6 bases from V and 6 bases from J, the junction contained 4 bases not matched to a gene. The CDR3 loop reads CASRGQGINEQFF. The CDR3 bases are TGTGCCAGCAGAGGACAGGGAATCAATGAGCAGTTCTTC. The full variable domain, completed using reference TRBV2 and TRBJ2-1, is EPEVTQTPSHQVTQMGQEVILRCVPISNHLYFYWYRQILGQKVEFLVSFYNNEISEKSEIFDDQFSVERPDGSNFTLKIRSTKLEDSAMYFCASRGQGINEQFFGPGTRLTVL.

This chain connects TRBV30 to TRBJ1-6, with 9 positions matching TRBD1. In germline, CDR1 is GTSNPN, CDR2 SVGIG (reference sequence). CDR3 length: 15 residues. The ends lost 0 bases at V and 7 bases at J; junction bases unmatched: 4. For the CDR3, the DNA is TGTGCCTGGAGTGTACTCGGACAGGGGAATTCACCCCTCCACTTT. Amino acid sequence: CAWSVLGQGNSPLHF.

This chain connects TRBV11-1 to TRBJ1-5; D ambiguous. The CDR3 runs 13 residues. Germline V CDR1 and CDR2: SGHAT, FQDESV (reference sequence). With 0 bases removed from V and 6 bases from J, the gap between germline ends came to 6 bases. The CDR3 sequence: CASSLALSQPQHF. The CDR3 region has the DNA TGTGCCAGCAGCTTAGCGCTAAGTCAGCCCCAGCATTTT. Drawing the rest from reference TRBV11-1 and TRBJ1-5, the complete variable domain is EAEVAQSPRYKITEKSQAVAFWCDPISGHATLYWYRQILGQGPELLVQFQDESVVDDSQLPKDRFSAERLKGVDSTLKIQPAELGDSAMYLCASSLALSQPQHFGDGTRLSIL.

The chain joins TRBV7-9 to TRBJ1-1; a possible D gene is TRBD1 (5 bases). The CDR3 extends over 13 amino acids. Trimming took 5 bases from V and 4 from J, leaving 11 bases between them. Germline V gives CDR1 SEHNR, CDR2 FQNEAQ (reference sequence). The CDR3 DNA reads as TGTGCCAGCAGCGCCACGCAGGGCACTGAAGCTTTCTTT. Its protein product is CASSATQGTEAFF.